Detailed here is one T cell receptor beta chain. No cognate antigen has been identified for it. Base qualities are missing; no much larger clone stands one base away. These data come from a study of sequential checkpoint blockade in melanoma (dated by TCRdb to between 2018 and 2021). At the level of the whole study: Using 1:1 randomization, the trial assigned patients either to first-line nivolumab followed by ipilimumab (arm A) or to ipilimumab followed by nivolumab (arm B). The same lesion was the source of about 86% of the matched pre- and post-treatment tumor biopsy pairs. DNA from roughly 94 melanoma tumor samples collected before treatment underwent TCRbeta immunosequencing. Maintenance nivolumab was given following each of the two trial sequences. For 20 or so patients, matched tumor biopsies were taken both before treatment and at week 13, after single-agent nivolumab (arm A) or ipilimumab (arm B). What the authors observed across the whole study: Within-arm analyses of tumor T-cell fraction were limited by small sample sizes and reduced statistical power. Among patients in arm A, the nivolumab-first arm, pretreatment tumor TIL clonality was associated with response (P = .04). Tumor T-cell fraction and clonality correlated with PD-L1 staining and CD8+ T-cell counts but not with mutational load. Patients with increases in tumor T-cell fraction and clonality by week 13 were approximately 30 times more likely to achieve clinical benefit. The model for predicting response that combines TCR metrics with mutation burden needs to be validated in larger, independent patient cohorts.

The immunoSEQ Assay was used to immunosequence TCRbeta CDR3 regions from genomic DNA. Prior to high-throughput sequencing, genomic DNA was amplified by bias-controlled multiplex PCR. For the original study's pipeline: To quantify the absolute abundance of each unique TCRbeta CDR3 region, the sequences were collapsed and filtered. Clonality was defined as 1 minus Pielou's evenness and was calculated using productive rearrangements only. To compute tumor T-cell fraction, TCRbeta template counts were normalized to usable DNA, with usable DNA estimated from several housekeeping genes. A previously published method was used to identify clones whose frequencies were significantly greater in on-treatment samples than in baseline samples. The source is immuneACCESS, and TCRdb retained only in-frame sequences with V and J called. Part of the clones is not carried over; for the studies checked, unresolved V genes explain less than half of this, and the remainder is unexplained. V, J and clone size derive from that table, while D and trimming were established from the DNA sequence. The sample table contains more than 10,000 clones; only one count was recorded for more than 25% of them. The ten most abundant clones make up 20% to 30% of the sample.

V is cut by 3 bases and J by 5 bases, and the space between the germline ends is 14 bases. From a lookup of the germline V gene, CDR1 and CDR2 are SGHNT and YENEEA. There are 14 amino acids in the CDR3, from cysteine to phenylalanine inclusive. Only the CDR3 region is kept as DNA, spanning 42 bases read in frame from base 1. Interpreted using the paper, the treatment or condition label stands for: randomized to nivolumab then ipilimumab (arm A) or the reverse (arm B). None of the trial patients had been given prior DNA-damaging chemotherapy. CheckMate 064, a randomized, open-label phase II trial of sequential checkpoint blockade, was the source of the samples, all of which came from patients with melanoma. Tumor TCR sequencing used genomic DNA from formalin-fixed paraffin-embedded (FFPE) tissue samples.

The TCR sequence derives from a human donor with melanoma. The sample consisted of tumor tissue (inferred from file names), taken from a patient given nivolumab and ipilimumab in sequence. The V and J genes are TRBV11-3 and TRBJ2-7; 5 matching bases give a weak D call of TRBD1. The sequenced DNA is TGTGCCAGCAGCTTGGCCCCCCCAGGGAACGAGCAGTACTTC. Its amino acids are CASSLAPPGNEQYF.